This is a list of T cell receptor beta chains from one sample in a study of OX40 agonist ivuxolimab in advanced cancers. Assay used: immunoSEQ multiplex PCR; TCRdb lists only in-frame clones, some missing. The sample records 70,000 to 85,000 clones, about 90% being singletons. The sequencing here drew on CD4+ or CD8+ T cells sorted from blood, taken in a trial of the OX40 agonist ivuxolimab. All receptors come from an adult with an advanced solid tumor such as melanoma, head and neck, liver or kidney cancer. Both conserved end residues are part of each CDR3. Fields, in order: V gene, clone size, CDR3 length, D gene, J gene, CDR3 protein, CDR3 DNA. A D gene is named only where the DNA matches it firmly. The listing skips clone size in some rows; elsewhere it reads once, few, many or a size class.

TRBV29-1	-	12	TRBD2	TRBJ2-7	CSVSGNDYEQYF	TGCAGCGTTAGCGGGAACGACTACGAGCAGTACTTC
TRBV27	-	13	-	TRBJ1-1	CASSVQQSTEAFF	TGTGCCAGCAGTGTACAGCAGTCCACTGAAGCTTTCTTT
TRBV4-3	-	15	-	TRBJ2-7	CASSLNSGSSYEQYF	TGCGCCAGCAGCCTGAATTCAGGCAGCTCCTACGAGCAGTACTTC
TRBV19	-	15	-	TRBJ1-5	CASSIGTQGNQPQHF	TGTGCCAGTAGTATTGGGACCCAGGGCAATCAGCCCCAGCATTTT
TRBV9	-	14	-	TRBJ2-7	CASSVGTHEYEQYF	TGTGCCAGCAGCGTTGGGACCCATGAATACGAGCAGTACTTC
TRBV4-3	-	17	TRBD1	TRBJ1-6	CASSRGQGALGNSPLHF	TGCGCCAGCAGCCGCGGACAGGGGGCCTTGGGAAATTCACCCCTCCACTTT
TRBV25-1	-	13	-	TRBJ1-2	CASSTQGNYGYTF	TGTGCCAGCAGTACACAGGGTAACTATGGCTACACCTTC
TRBV11-2	-	16	-	TRBJ2-1	CASSHPMQRVSNEQFF	TGTGCCAGCAGCCATCCGATGCAGCGGGTTAGCAATGAGCAGTTCTTC
TRBV7-2	once	14	TRBD2	TRBJ2-1	CASSSGLARNEQFF	TGTGCCAGCAGCTCCGGACTAGCTCGAAATGAGCAGTTCTTC
TRBV6-5	once	14	-	TRBJ2-7	CASSYHDGSYEQYF	TGTGCCAGCAGTTACCATGACGGATCCTACGAGCAGTACTTC
TRBV9	-	14	-	TRBJ2-7	CASSEGSGTYEQYF	TGTGCCAGCAGCGAGGGCTCGGGGACCTACGAGCAGTACTTC
TRBV19	-	14	-	TRBJ1-5	CASSIRDTNQPQHF	TGTGCCAGTAGTATCCGGGACACAAATCAGCCCCAGCATTTT
TRBV27	-	16	TRBD1	TRBJ2-7	CASSLSVGTGTYEQYF	TGTGCCAGCAGTTTATCGGTCGGGACAGGGACCTACGAGCAGTACTTC
TRBV27	-	13	-	TRBJ2-1	CASSLLWGGGQFF	TGTGCCAGCAGTTTATTGTGGGGTGGAGGGCAGTTCTTC
TRBV27	once	14	-	TRBJ2-1	CASSWGSSYNEQFF	TGTGCCAGCAGTTGGGGTAGCTCCTACAATGAGCAGTTCTTC
TRBV19	-	12	-	TRBJ1-1	CASSIGAAEAFF	TGTGCCAGTAGTATAGGCGCAGCAGAAGCTTTCTTT
TRBV25-1	once	15	-	TRBJ2-7	CASSEGQFLSYEQYF	TGTGCCAGCAGCGAGGGGCAGTTTCTCTCCTACGAGCAGTACTTC
TRBV28	-	14	-	TRBJ1-2	CASSLLGTSYGYTF	TGTGCCAGCAGTCTACTTGGGACGAGTTATGGCTACACCTTC
TRBV5-8	-	16	-	TRBJ2-7	CASSLVPGHPTYEQYF	TGTGCCAGCAGCTTGGTTCCGGGACACCCCACCTACGAGCAGTACTTC
TRBV19	-	15	TRBD2	TRBJ2-1	CASSAGTRGDNEQFF	TGTGCCAGTAGTGCCGGGACTAGGGGGGACAATGAGCAGTTCTTC
TRBV28	-	14	TRBD1	TRBJ1-1	CASSYRGGSTEAFF	TGTGCCAGCAGCTACAGGGGAGGGAGCACTGAAGCTTTCTTT
TRBV15	-	17	-	TRBJ2-1	CATSRADGGSSYNEQFF	TGTGCCACCAGCAGAGCTGACGGCGGAAGCTCCTACAATGAGCAGTTCTTC